This T cell receptor beta chain derives from a study of beta chain features in type 1 diabetes. As regards this clone: What it binds is not known.

The sequenced template was cDNA made from the entire isolated RNA. TCRdb's table, derived via immunoSEQ multiplex PCR, lists solely in-frame clones and lacks some. Of 300,000 to 350,000 clones listed, 14% are singletons. Study results and limitations: Possible PCR preference for shorter templates applied equally to patients and controls. There were fewer insertions and more deletions at the VDJ junctions of type 1 diabetes patients.

This receptor was taken from a man aged 25-45 years in good health. Input material: central memory CD4+ T cells from blood.

DNA for the CDR3: TGTGCCAGCAGCCACGGACAGGGTGGTGAAGCTTTCTTT. It translates to CASSHGQGGEAFF. The genes are TRBV11-2 and TRBJ1-1; 8 bases line up with TRBD1. J lost 7 bases, V lost 5 bases, and 6 bases had no gene match. The length of the CDR3 is 13 residues. The germline V gene encodes CDR1 SGHAT and CDR2 FQNNGV.